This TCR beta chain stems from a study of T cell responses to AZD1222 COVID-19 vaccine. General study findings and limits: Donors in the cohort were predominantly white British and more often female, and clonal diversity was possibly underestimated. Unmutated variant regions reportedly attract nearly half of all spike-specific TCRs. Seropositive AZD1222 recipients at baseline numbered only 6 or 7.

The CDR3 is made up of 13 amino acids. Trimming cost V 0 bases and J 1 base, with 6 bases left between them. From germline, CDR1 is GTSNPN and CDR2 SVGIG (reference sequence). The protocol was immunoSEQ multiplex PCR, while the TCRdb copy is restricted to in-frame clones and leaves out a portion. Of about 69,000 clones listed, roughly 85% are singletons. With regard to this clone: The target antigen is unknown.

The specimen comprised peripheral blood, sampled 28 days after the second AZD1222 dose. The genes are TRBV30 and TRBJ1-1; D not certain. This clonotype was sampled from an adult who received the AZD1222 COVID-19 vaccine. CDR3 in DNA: TGTGCCTGGAGTGTACAAGGGAACACTGAAGCTTTCTTT. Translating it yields CAWSVQGNTEAFF.